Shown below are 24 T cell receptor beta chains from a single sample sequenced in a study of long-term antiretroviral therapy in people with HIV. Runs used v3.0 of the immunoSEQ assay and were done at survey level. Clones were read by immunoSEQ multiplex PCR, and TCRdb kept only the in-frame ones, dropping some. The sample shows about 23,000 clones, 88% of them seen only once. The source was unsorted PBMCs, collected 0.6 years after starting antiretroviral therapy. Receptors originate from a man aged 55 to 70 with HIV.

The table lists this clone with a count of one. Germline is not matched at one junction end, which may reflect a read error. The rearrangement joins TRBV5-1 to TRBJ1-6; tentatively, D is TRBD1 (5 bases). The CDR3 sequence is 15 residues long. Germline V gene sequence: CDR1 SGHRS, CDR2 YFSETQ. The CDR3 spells CASRLGVSYNSPLHF. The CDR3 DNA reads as TGCGCCAGCAGATTGGGGGTCTCCTATAATTCACCCCTCCACTTT.

The DNA of the CDR3 is TGTGCCAGCAGCGTCCCGGGGATGGAGACCCAGTACTTC. It encodes CASSVPGMETQYF. The rearrangement uses TRBV7-9 and TRBJ2-5; TRBD2 might be the D (5 bases). Germline V gene sequence: CDR1 SEHNR, CDR2 FQNEAQ (reference sequence). V lost 5 bases and J 5 bases, leaving 12 bases between the germline ends. This CDR3 spans 13 amino acids.

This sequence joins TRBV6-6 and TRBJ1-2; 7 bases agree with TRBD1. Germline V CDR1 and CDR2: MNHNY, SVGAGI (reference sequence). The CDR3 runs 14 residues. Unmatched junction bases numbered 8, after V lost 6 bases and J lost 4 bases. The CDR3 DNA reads TGTGCCAGCAGCGTCCCGGGACAGAGCTATGGCTACACCTTC. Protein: CASSVPGQSYGYTF.

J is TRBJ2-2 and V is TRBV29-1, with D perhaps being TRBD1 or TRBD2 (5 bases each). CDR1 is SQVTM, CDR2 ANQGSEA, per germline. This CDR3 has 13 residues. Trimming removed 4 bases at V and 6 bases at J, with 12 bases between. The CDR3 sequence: CSVGDPPAGELFF. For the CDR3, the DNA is TGCAGCGTTGGGGACCCCCCGGCCGGGGAGCTGTTTTTT.

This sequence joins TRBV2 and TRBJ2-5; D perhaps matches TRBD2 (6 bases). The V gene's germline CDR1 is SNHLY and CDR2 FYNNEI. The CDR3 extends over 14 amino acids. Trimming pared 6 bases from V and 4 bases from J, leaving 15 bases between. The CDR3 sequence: CASSPLVGGETQYF. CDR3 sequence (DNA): TGTGCCAGCAGCCCCTTGGTGGGAGGAGAGACCCAGTACTTC.

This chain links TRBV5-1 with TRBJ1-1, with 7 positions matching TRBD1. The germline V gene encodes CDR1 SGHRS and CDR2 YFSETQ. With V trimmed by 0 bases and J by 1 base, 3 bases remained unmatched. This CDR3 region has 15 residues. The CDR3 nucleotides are TGCGCCAGCAGCTTGGTTCAGGGGGGGAACACTGAAGCTTTCTTT. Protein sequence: CASSLVQGGNTEAFF.

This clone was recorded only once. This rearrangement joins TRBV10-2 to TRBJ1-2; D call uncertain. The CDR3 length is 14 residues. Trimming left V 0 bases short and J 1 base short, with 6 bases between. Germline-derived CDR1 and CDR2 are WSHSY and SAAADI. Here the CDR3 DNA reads TGCGCCAGCAGTGAGTCGTTCATTAACTATGGCTACACCTTC. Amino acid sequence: CASSESFINYGYTF.

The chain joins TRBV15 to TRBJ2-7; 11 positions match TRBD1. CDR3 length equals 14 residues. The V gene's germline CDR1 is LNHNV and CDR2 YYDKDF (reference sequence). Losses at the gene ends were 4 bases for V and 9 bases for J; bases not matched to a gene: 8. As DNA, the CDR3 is TGTGCCACCAGCACCGGGGACAGGGGGACGGCGCAGTACTTC. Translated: CATSTGDRGTAQYF.

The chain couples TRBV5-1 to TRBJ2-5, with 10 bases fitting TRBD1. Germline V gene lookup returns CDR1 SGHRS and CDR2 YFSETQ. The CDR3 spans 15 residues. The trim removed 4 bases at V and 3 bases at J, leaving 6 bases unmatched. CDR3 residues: CASSPRGTGEETQYF. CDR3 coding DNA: TGCGCCAGCAGCCCACGGGGGACAGGGGAAGAGACCCAGTACTTC.

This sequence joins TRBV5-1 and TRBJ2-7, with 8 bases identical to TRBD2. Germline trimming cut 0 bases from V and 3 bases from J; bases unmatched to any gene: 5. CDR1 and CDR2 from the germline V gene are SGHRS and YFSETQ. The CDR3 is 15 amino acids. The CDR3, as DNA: TGCGCCAGCAGCTTGGGGACTAGCCAGTACTACGAGCAGTACTTC. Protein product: CASSLGTSQYYEQYF.

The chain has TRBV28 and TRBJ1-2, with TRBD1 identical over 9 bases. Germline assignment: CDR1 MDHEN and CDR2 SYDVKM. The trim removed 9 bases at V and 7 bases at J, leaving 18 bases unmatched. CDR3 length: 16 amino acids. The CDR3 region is CASIYLRGQGTVGYTF. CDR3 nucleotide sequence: TGTGCCAGTATCTACCTTCGCGGACAGGGGACCGTTGGCTACACCTTC.

CDR3 protein: CAISDPRRRGSYNEQFF. CDR3 nucleotide sequence: TGTGCCATCAGTGACCCCCGGCGGCGGGGCTCCTACAATGAGCAGTTCTTC. The chain links TRBV10-3 to TRBJ2-1; weak D call: TRBD2 (6 bases). The CDR3 is made up of 17 amino acids. Germline CDR1 reads ENHRY; CDR2 reads SYGVKD. Deletions cut 3 bases from V and 0 bases from J, with 15 bases between.

As DNA, the CDR3 is TGCGCCAGCGGCGGGATTAGCACAGATACGCAGTATTTT. Translating gives CASGGISTDTQYF. The genes are TRBV5-1 and TRBJ2-3; D is perhaps TRBD2 (6 bases). Germline loops: CDR1 SGHRS, CDR2 YFSETQ. The CDR3 is 13 amino acids. Trimming took 7 bases from V and 0 from J, leaving 9 bases between them. Filled out from reference TRBV5-1 and TRBJ2-3, the complete variable domain reads KAGVTQTPRYLIKTRGQQVTLSCSPISGHRSVSWYQQTPGQGLQFLFEYFSETQRNKGNFPGRFSGRQFSNSRSEMNVSTLELGDSALYLCASGGISTDTQYFGPGTRLTVL.

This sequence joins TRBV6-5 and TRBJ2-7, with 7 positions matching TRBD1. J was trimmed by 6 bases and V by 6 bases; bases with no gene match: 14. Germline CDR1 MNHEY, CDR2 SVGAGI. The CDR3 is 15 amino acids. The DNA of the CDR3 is TGTGCCAGCAGCCACCGGGACAGAAACCCCCTCGAGCAGTACTTC. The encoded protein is CASSHRDRNPLEQYF.

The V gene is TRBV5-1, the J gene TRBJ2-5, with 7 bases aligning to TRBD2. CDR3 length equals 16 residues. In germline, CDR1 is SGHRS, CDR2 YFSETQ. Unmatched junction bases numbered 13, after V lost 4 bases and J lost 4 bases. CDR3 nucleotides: TGCGCCAGCAGCCCTGGGGATACTGGGAGGGGAGAGACCCAGTACTTC. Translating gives CASSPGDTGRGETQYF. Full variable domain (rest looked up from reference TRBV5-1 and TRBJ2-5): KAGVTQTPRYLIKTRGQQVTLSCSPISGHRSVSWYQQTPGQGLQFLFEYFSETQRNKGNFPGRFSGRQFSNSRSEMNVSTLELGDSALYLCASSPGDTGRGETQYFGPGTRLLVL.

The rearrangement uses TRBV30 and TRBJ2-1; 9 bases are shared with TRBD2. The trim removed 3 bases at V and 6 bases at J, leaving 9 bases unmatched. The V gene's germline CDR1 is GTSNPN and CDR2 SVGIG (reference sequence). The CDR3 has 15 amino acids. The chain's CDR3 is CAWRIGGRVRNEQFF. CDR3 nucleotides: TGTGCCTGGAGAATCGGCGGGAGGGTTCGCAATGAGCAGTTCTTC.

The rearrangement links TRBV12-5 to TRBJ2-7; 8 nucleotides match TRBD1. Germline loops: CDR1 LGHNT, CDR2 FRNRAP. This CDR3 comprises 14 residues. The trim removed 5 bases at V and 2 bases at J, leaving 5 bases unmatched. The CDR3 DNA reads TGTGCTAGTGGTACAGACAGGGGCGCCTACGAGCAGTACTTC. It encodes CASGTDRGAYEQYF.

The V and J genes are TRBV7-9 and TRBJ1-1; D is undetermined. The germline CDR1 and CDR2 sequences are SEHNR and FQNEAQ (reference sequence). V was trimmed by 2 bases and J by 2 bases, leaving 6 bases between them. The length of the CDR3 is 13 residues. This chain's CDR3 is CASSLQFNTEAFF. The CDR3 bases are TGTGCCAGCAGCTTACAGTTTAACACTGAAGCTTTCTTT.

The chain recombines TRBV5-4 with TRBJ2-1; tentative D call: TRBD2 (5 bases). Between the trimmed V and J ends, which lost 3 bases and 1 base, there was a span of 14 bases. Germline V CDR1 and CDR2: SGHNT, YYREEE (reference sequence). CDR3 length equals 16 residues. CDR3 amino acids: CASSSPGGSSYNEQFF. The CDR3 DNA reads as TGTGCCAGCAGCTCGCCGGGCGGGTCATCCTACAATGAGCAGTTCTTC.

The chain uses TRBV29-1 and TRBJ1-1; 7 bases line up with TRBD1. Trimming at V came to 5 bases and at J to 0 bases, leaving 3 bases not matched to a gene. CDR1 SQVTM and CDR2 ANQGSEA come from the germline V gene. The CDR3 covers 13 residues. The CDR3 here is CSVQGVLNTEAFF. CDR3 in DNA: TGCAGCGTTCAGGGGGTATTGAACACTGAAGCTTTCTTT.

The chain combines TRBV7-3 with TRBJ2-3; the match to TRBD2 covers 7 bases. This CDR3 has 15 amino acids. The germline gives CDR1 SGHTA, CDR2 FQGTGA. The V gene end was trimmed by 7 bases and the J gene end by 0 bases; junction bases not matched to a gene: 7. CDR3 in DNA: TGTGCCAGCACCCCGGGACTAACTAGCACAGATACGCAGTATTTT. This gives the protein CASTPGLTSTDTQYF.

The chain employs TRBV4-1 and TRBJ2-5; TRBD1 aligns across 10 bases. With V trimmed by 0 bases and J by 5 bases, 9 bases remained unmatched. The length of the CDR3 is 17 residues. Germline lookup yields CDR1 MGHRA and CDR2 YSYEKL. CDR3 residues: CASSQDGTTGGRETQYF. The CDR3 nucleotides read TGCGCCAGCAGCCAAGATGGAACGACAGGGGGCAGGGAGACCCAGTACTTC.

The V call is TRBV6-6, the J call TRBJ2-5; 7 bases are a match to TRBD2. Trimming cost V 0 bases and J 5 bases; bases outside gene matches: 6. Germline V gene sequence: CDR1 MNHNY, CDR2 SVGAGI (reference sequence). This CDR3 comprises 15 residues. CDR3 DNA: TGTGCCAGCAGTTACTCGCGGGAGTATATGGAGACCCAGTACTTC. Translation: CASSYSREYMETQYF.

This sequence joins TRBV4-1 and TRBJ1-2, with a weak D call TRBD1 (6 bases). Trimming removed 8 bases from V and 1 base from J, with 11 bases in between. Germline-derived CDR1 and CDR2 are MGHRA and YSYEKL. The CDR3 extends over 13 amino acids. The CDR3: CASRRGDNYGYTF. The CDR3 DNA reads TGCGCCAGCCGAAGGGGGGATAACTATGGCTACACCTTC.